This T cell receptor (beta chain) derives from a study of blood T cell repertoires in COVID-19 (dated by TCRdb to about 2020). As for the study more broadly: Collaborator samples came from the United States, Italy and Spain and covered acute and convalescent phases of COVID-19. Subjects who had been exposed to COVID-19, were actively infected with it, or had recovered from it provided the deeply sampled blood TCRbeta repertoires that made up the dataset. A de-identified subject ID, COVID-19 status, age in years and sex were almost always included in the sample metadata. The samples were drawn from the first 160 participants of the ongoing ImmuneRACE study and from over a thousand subjects provided by 6 global collaborators. The prospective study material was composed of cDNA or gDNA derived from T cells, B-cell-depleted T cells, or PBMCs. A freely available public database, intended as a resource for researchers studying the immune response to SARS-CoV-2, is where the repertoires were released. Where HLA class I and class II types were available, the types were taken from metadata supplied by the sample provider, not from assay-based typing.

TCRbeta CDR3 regions were amplified from genomic DNA using the immunoSEQ Assay, a bias-controlled multiplex PCR. Regarding the original processing steps: The number of nucleated cells in each sample was estimated from the amplification of reference gene primers within the assay. Sequence reads were collapsed and filtered to measure the absolute abundance of every unique TCRbeta CDR3 rearrangement. Productive Simpson clonality was computed per sample as the square root of Simpson's diversity index over productive rearrangements. Held by TCRdb, this immuneACCESS table contains in-frame sequences only and omits some clones. Under half of the omission traces to an unresolved V gene where checked; the cause of the rest is unknown. V, J and clone size derive from that table, while D and trimming were established from the DNA sequence. The sample yields about 140,000 clones; 60% to 80% were counted once. The leading ten clones occupy about 3.2% of the sample.

CDR1 and CDR2 (PRHDT, FYEKMQ) derive from the germline V gene (reference sequence). A distance of 14 bases separates the germline ends of V and J, which lose 8 bases and 1 base respectively. Spanning cysteine to phenylalanine, the CDR3 consists of 14 amino acids. The sequence is cut down to CDR3 DNA, 42 bases in frame from base 1. General findings and caveats noted by the study authors: The amount of clinical and demographic metadata varied by source and participant and was provided uncurated.

In the prospective study, participants were about 18 to 100 years old, resided in about two dozen geographic areas of the United States, and were enrolled through a virtual design. In the prospective study, cohorts were assigned on the basis of participant-reported clinical history obtained from a screening survey and a study questionnaire. ImmuneRACE Cohort 3 recovered participants were defined by two consecutive negative NP/OP PCR tests, healthcare professional clearance, or symptom resolution. In the prospective study, whole blood, serum and a nasopharyngeal or oropharyngeal swab were collected from each participant by mobile phlebotomists. Over a roughly 2-month period, participants in the prospective study had the option of providing additional blood draws and questionnaires. Before DNA extraction, blood samples from the prospective study were shipped at room temperature or frozen. For this clone: The antigen this receptor binds is unknown. No base quality information exists; no much larger clone differs at one position.

Recombination linked TRBV13 to TRBJ1-1; 6 matching bases give a weak D call of TRBD1. The clonotype comes from a woman aged 45 to 65 who had recovered from COVID-19. The sequencing input was PBMCs or T cells enriched from blood (not recorded which). In nucleotide form, the sequence is TGTGCCAGCTCGCCAAGGACAGAGAACACTGAAGCTTTCTTT. It specifies CASSPRTENTEAFF.